The 15 T cell receptor beta chains given below trace back to one sample, sequenced in a study of T cells in Graves' hyperthyroidism and ophthalmopathy. From RNA transcripts, TCR beta CDR3 regions were amplified. RT-PCR in the first round (using the HTBI primer set) targeted the TCR CDR3. A single record per CDR3 protein comes from TCRdb applying MiXCR to the multiplex PCR reads. The data hold around 720,000 distinct CDR3 sequences, with 30% to 40% observed a single time. Sequenced sample: blood. The receptors here all came from a woman aged 40 to 49 with Graves' hyperthyroidism.

This chain uses TRBV7-8 with TRBJ1-6; 8 bases fit TRBD1. The CDR3 runs 15 residues. Germline trimming cut 1 base from V and 7 bases from J; bases unmatched to any gene: 3. Germline V gene sequence: CDR1 SGHVS, CDR2 FQNEAQ. CDR3 DNA sequence: TGTGCCAGCAGCTTAGGGACAGGGCGGAATTCACCCCTCCACTTT. Amino acid sequence: CASSLGTGRNSPLHF.

This clonotype was counted many times. This sequence joins TRBV19 and TRBJ1-5; the match to TRBD1 covers 8 bases. Germline CDR1 is LNHDA and CDR2 is SQIVND (reference sequence). This CDR3 has 14 amino acids. V gave up 4 bases and J gave up 5 bases; unmatched junction bases: 4. The CDR3 reads CASSTDRAYQPQHF. CDR3 in DNA: TGTGCCAGTAGTACGGACAGGGCTTATCAGCCCCAGCATTTT.

This chain joins TRBV24-1 and TRBJ2-7; 9 bases align to TRBD2. V was pared by 5 bases and J by 2 bases, with 6 bases of the junction left unmatched. Germline V gene data show CDR1 as KGHDR and CDR2 as SFDVKD. The length of the CDR3 is 15 residues. CDR3 in amino acids: CATSAAGGLTYEQYF. In DNA, the CDR3 is TGTGCCACCAGTGCAGCGGGAGGACTTACCTACGAGCAGTACTTC.

This clonotype was recorded at least ten times. This chain joins TRBV7-2 and TRBJ2-7, with 7 bases identical to TRBD1. CDR1 and CDR2 (germline): SGHTA, FQGNSA. The CDR3 length is 14 residues. V shed 5 bases, J shed 3 bases, and the junction held 7 bases outside the gene matches. Here the CDR3 reads CASSRFTGDYEQYF. CDR3 in DNA: TGTGCCAGCAGCCGTTTTACAGGGGACTACGAGCAGTACTTC. Looking up the rest from reference TRBV7-2 and TRBJ2-7 gives the full variable domain: GAGVSQSPSNKVTEKGKDVELRCDPISGHTALYWYRQSLGQGLEFLIYFQGNSAPDKSGLPSDRFSAERTGGSVSTLTIQRTQQEDSAVYLCASSRFTGDYEQYFGPGTRLTVT.

V gene TRBV10-3 combines with J gene TRBJ1-2; TRBD1 matches at 8 bases. The V gene end was trimmed by 4 bases and the J gene end by 8 bases; junction bases not matched to a gene: 9. Germline V gives CDR1 ENHRY, CDR2 SYGVKD. The CDR3 has 14 residues. The CDR3 sequence is CAISAGQVPSGYTF. The CDR3 coding sequence is TGTGCCATCAGTGCGGGACAGGTGCCATCCGGCTACACCTTC.

Many counts were recorded for this clonotype. The chain carries TRBV19 and TRBJ1-1, with D tentatively TRBD1 (5 bases). V lost 3 bases and J 5 bases, leaving 10 bases between the germline ends. Germline V gene sequence: CDR1 LNHDA, CDR2 SQIVND (reference sequence). The CDR3 is 13 amino acids. The CDR3 bases are TGTGCCAGTAGTATTCAGGGTTCGACTGAAGCTTTCTTT. It yields the protein CASSIQGSTEAFF.

The rearrangement links TRBV10-3 to TRBJ2-7; D is uncertain. V was clipped by 2 bases and J by 3 bases, with 8 bases between them. The CDR3 runs 13 residues. The germline CDR1 and CDR2 sequences are ENHRY and SYGVKD. CDR3 in DNA: TGTGCCATCAGTGAGGAGGCTGTCTACGAGCAGTACTTC. Protein product: CAISEEAVYEQYF.

This clonotype was observed at least ten times. The chain couples TRBV19 to TRBJ1-6; D is undetermined. Germline V gene data show CDR1 as LNHDA and CDR2 as SQIVND (reference sequence). Trimming removed 6 bases at V and 8 bases at J, with 11 bases between. The CDR3 spans 13 residues. The CDR3, as DNA: TGTGCCAGTAGCCCGACGGGTTATTCACCCCTCCACTTT. It codes for CASSPTGYSPLHF.

The chain recombines TRBV7-2 with TRBJ1-6, with D possibly being TRBD1 (5 bases). CDR3 length equals 13 residues. Germline V lookup: CDR1 SGHTA, CDR2 FQGNSA. Trimming pared 5 bases from V and 10 bases from J, leaving 12 bases between. The CDR3 region is CASSGAPLSPLHF. Here the CDR3 DNA reads TGTGCCAGCAGCGGGGCGCCCCTCTCACCCCTCCACTTT.

There are a few counts of this clonotype. The V gene is TRBV4-1, the J gene TRBJ2-5; D may be TRBD1 (5 bases). V was clipped by 0 bases and J by 5 bases, with 16 bases between them. Germline V CDR1 and CDR2: MGHRA, YSYEKL. The CDR3 runs to 16 residues. This CDR3 reads CASSQEDRGSLETQYF. The CDR3 DNA reads TGCGCCAGCAGCCAAGAGGATAGGGGTTCCTTGGAGACCCAGTACTTC.

This chain links TRBV20-1 with TRBJ2-7; 10 nucleotides match TRBD2. V lost 6 bases, J lost 0 bases, and 11 bases stayed unmatched. Per germline, CDR1 DFQATT and CDR2 SNEGSKA (reference sequence). CDR3 size: 16 residues. CDR3 loop: CSAQVPSGGTSYEQYF. As DNA, the CDR3 is TGCAGTGCGCAAGTCCCTAGCGGGGGAACCTCCTACGAGCAGTACTTC.

This clonotype was counted many times. The gene calls are TRBV15 and TRBJ1-2; a weak D match, TRBD1 (5 bases). Trimming shortened V by 5 bases and J by 7 bases, and 20 bases separated the two germline ends. Germline loops: CDR1 LNHNV, CDR2 YYDKDF (reference sequence). This CDR3 is built from 15 residues. The CDR3 reads CATSGRTTSTGGYTF. In DNA form, the CDR3 reads TGTGCCACCAGCGGACGGACAACCTCGACGGGTGGCTACACCTTC.

The table lists this clonotype with many counts. The rearrangement links TRBV15 to TRBJ2-2, with TRBD2 identical over 7 bases. This CDR3 has 16 amino acids. The germline gives CDR1 LNHNV, CDR2 YYDKDF (reference sequence). J was trimmed by 3 bases and V by 1 base; bases with no gene match: 5. The DNA of the CDR3 is TGTGCCACCAGCAGAGTTACGCGGGGGTACACCGGGGAGCTGTTTTTT. Residues: CATSRVTRGYTGELFF.

This chain uses TRBV7-9 with TRBJ2-5; 8 bases agree with TRBD2. Near its end, the DNA agrees better with TRBJ2-1, so the J call may be wrong. Germline assignment: CDR1 SEHNR and CDR2 FQNEAQ (reference sequence). CDR3 length: 15 amino acids. This chain's CDR3 is CASSLGGLGFGEQFF. CDR3 bases: TGTGCCAGCAGCTTAGGGGGACTAGGATTTGGTGAGCAGTTCTTC.

The sample holds many counts of this clonotype. This sequence joins TRBV19 and TRBJ1-3; possibly TRBD1 for D (6 bases). The ends were cut back, 5 bases at V and 1 base at J, with 15 bases in the middle. Germline CDR1 and CDR2: LNHDA and SQIVND (reference sequence). The CDR3 spans 16 residues. The CDR3, as DNA: TGTGCCAGTAGTGCCGGGACACGACCGTCTGGAAACACCATATATTTT. The encoded protein is CASSAGTRPSGNTIYF.